The rows below give T cell receptor beta chains drawn from one sample of a study of CD8+CD57+ T cells in acquired aplastic anemia. TCRdb re-called the reads with MiXCR, one entry per CDR3 protein. Here the sample spans roughly 500,000 distinct CDR3 sequences, roughly a third being singletons. Sequenced sample: sorted CD4+, CD8+, or CD8+CD57+ T cells (not recorded which) from PBMCs. Source of these receptors: a human donor with aplastic anemia. Both conserved end residues are part of each CDR3. A D gene is named only where the DNA matches it firmly. Rows may omit the clone size; those that give it use once, few, many or a size class.

v_gene,d_gene,abundance,j_gene,CDR3nt,CDR3aa
TRBV19,-,many,TRBJ2-2,TGTGCCAGTATCGCGACTAGATCGGTCGGGGAGCTGTTTTTT,CASIATRSVGELFF
TRBV13,-,many,TRBJ1-3,TGTGCCAGCAGCTTGCATGGGAACACCATATATTTT,CASSLHGNTIYF
TRBV7-9,TRBD1,many,TRBJ1-1,TGTGCTTTACAGGGGTTGGCTGAAGCTTTCTTT,CALQGLAEAFF
TRBV30,TRBD2,few,TRBJ2-7,TGTGCCTGGAGGCCGTTACTAGCGGGAAGGTCCTACGAGCAGTACTTC,CAWRPLLAGRSYEQYF
TRBV9,-,-,TRBJ1-2,TGTGCCAGCAGCGCCGGGGGAACGAGTGGCTACACCTTC,CASSAGGTSGYTF
TRBV7-8,-,-,TRBJ2-1,TGTGCCAGCAGCGAGAACTACTACAATGAGCAGTTCTTC,CASSENYYNEQFF
TRBV4-1,TRBD2,-,TRBJ2-3,TGCGCCAGCACCCAGGAGCGGGAGGTTGGCACAGATACGCAGTATTTT,CASTQEREVGTDTQYF
TRBV25-1,-,-,TRBJ2-1,TGTGCCAGCAGGGAAAGATCCACTGGCGGGATCTACAATGAGCAGTTCTTC,CASRERSTGGIYNEQFF
TRBV4-1,-,many,TRBJ1-2,TGCGCCAGCAGCCAAGAAGGTGTCGGCGGAGGCTACACCTTC,CASSQEGVGGGYTF
TRBV7-9,TRBD1,-,TRBJ2-7,TGTGCCAGCAGCTTAGCTTCCGGGACAGGGGCCAACGAGCAGTACTTC,CASSLASGTGANEQYF
TRBV7-9,-,-,TRBJ2-1,TGTGCCAGCAGCTTAGCGCTAGGCAATGAGCAGTTCTTC,CASSLALGNEQFF
TRBV24-1,-,-,TRBJ1-4,TGTGCCACCAGTTTAGTCGGTGCGGGTGAAAAACTGTTTTTT,CATSLVGAGEKLFF
TRBV7-8,-,many,TRBJ2-7,TGTGCCAGCAGTCGGGACTTCTACGAGCAGTACTTC,CASSRDFYEQYF
TRBV20-1,TRBD1,-,TRBJ2-7,TGCAGTGCTAGTGGACAGGGCCAGGGATACTACGAGCAGTACTTC,CSASGQGQGYYEQYF
TRBV30,-,few,TRBJ2-1,TGTGCCTGGAGTGCCGGCCCTTTGGCGGGGGCGACCTACAATGAGCAGTTCTTC,CAWSAGPLAGATYNEQFF
TRBV18,TRBD1,few,TRBJ1-1,TGTGCCAGCTCATCCCTGACAGGGACGAACACTGAAGCTTTCTTT,CASSSLTGTNTEAFF
TRBV10-3,TRBD2,-,TRBJ2-3,TGTGCCATCCGTAGCGGGATGGGAGATACGCAGTATTTT,CAIRSGMGDTQYF
TRBV19,TRBD2,many,TRBJ2-7,TGTGCCAGTAGTGTCGATAGCGGGAGGGGCGAGCAGTACTTC,CASSVDSGRGEQYF
TRBV3-1,TRBD1,-,TRBJ1-2,TGTGCCAGCAGCCAAGGGACAGGGGGCTCGAACTATGGCTACACCTTC,CASSQGTGGSNYGYTF
TRBV4-2,TRBD2,few,TRBJ2-3,TGTGCCAGCAGCCGACGAGCTAGCGGGGGGATATGGGATACGCAGTATTTT,CASSRRASGGIWDTQYF
TRBV5-1,-,-,TRBJ2-5,TGCGCCACCAGCGGGACACCCCAAGAGACCCAGTACTTC,CATSGTPQETQYF
TRBV6-1,TRBD1,few,TRBJ2-2,TGTGCCAGCAGTCCGACAGGGGGCACCGGGGAGCTGTTTTTT,CASSPTGGTGELFF
TRBV4-3,TRBD1,few,TRBJ2-7,TGCGCCAGCAGCCGCGGGACAGGGGGCTCCTACGAGCAGTACTTC,CASSRGTGGSYEQYF
TRBV2,TRBD2,few,TRBJ2-1,TGTGCCAGCACTCTAACTAGCGGGGTCTACAATGAGCAGTTCTTC,CASTLTSGVYNEQFF
TRBV20-1,-,-,TRBJ2-2,TGCAGTGCTAGCCTCACAGCGAGACTAGTAGCCGGGGAGCTGTTTTTT,CSASLTARLVAGELFF
TRBV29-1,-,-,TRBJ1-2,TGCAGCGTTATGGGACTCGTGGGCTACACCTTC,CSVMGLVGYTF
TRBV20-1,-,-,TRBJ1-1,TGCAGTGCTAGCGGTGCGACTGAAGCTTTCTTT,CSASGATEAFF
TRBV6-1,-,-,TRBJ2-7,TGTGCCAGCAAAGGGGGGAACTCCTACGAGCAGTACTTC,CASKGGNSYEQYF
TRBV4-1,-,-,TRBJ1-1,TGCGCCAGCAGCCACCCCGTAGGGAGAGCTTTCTTT,CASSHPVGRAFF
TRBV19,TRBD2,-,TRBJ2-5,TGTGCCAGTAGTATCGGAATAGCGGGGGTTGAGACCCAGTACTTC,CASSIGIAGVETQYF
TRBV20-1,-,-,TRBJ2-5,TGCAGTGCTAGCCGGGACGGAAATACACAAGAGACCCAGTACTTC,CSASRDGNTQETQYF
TRBV9,-,many,TRBJ1-5,TGTGCCAGCAGCCCAGACTTGCAGGGTACCCAGCATTTT,CASSPDLQGTQHF
TRBV20-1,TRBD2,few,TRBJ2-1,TGCAGTGCTAGTGTCCTAGCGGGAGTTCTATACAATGAGCAGTTCTTC,CSASVLAGVLYNEQFF
TRBV19,-,many,TRBJ1-1,TGTGCCAGTAGCATCCCTATAGGGAATACTGAAGCTTTCTTT,CASSIPIGNTEAFF
TRBV15,-,-,TRBJ1-1,TGTGCCACCAGCAGAGACGGGACTGGCACTGAAGCTTTCTTT,CATSRDGTGTEAFF
TRBV12-3/TRBV12-4,-,-,TRBJ2-1,TGTGCCAGCACAATGTCCGACAATGAGCAGTTCTTC,CASTMSDNEQFF
TRBV24-1,TRBD1,-,TRBJ1-5,TGTGCCACCAGTGATTCGGGCAGGGGGCTTTTTCAGCCCCAGCATTTT,CATSDSGRGLFQPQHF
TRBV10-3,-,few,TRBJ1-4,TGTGCCAGCAGTGATTCTGTTCTGGAAAAACTGTTTTTT,CASSDSVLEKLFF
TRBV7-3,-,many,TRBJ1-1,TGTGCCAGCAGCCAAGGGCCCAACACTGAAGCTTTCTTT,CASSQGPNTEAFF
TRBV11-2,TRBD1,few,TRBJ2-2,TGTGCCAGCAGCTTATGGAAGGGGGCTACGGCCGGGGAGCTGTTTTTT,CASSLWKGATAGELFF
TRBV13,TRBD1,few,TRBJ1-1,TGTGCCAGCAGTTCGACGGGACAGGGGACAGCTTTCTTT,CASSSTGQGTAFF
TRBV7-3,TRBD2,once,TRBJ2-1,TGTGCCAGCAGCTTAGACGGGAGGACCGACAATGAGCAGTTCTTC,CASSLDGRTDNEQFF
TRBV6-1,-,-,TRBJ2-1,TGTGCCAGCACCCAAGGGGGTAGTGGTGAGCAGTTCTTC,CASTQGGSGEQFF
TRBV20-1,-,many,TRBJ1-5,TGCAGTGCGAGTGGAGATAGCAATCAGCCCCAGCATTTT,CSASGDSNQPQHF
TRBV7-9,-,-,TRBJ2-3,TGTGCCAGCAGCTTGGGAAATTTT,CASSLGNF
TRBV25-1,-,-,TRBJ1-6,TGTGCCAGCAGTGCAAGGGATCAGGGGAATAATTCACCCCTCCACTTT,CASSARDQGNNSPLHF
TRBV6-1,-,few,TRBJ2-7,TGTGCCAGCAGTGGATGGGACCATTCCTACGAGCAGTACTTC,CASSGWDHSYEQYF
TRBV5-1,TRBD1,few,TRBJ2-7,TGCGCCAGCAGCGGTGGGACAGGGCAGACCTACGAGCAGTACTTC,CASSGGTGQTYEQYF
TRBV11-2,TRBD2,-,TRBJ2-7,TGTGCCAGCAGCTTAGTGGTGGCGGGGGGAACCTACGAGCAGTACTTC,CASSLVVAGGTYEQYF
TRBV15,-,-,TRBJ2-7,TGTGCCACCAGCAGTTTGGGGGGGCCCGAGCAGTACTTC,CATSSLGGPEQYF
TRBV29-1,-,medium-sized,TRBJ2-7,TGCAGCGTTTTCGCGGAATACGAGCAGTACTTC,CSVFAEYEQYF
TRBV11-2,-,-,TRBJ2-5,TGTGCCAGCAGCTTTCGGCGGGGCTTTGGGGAGACCCAGTACTTC,CASSFRRGFGETQYF
TRBV14,-,few,TRBJ1-2,TGTGCCAGCACTGCGGGGGCGAGAGGTGGCTACACCTTC,CASTAGARGGYTF